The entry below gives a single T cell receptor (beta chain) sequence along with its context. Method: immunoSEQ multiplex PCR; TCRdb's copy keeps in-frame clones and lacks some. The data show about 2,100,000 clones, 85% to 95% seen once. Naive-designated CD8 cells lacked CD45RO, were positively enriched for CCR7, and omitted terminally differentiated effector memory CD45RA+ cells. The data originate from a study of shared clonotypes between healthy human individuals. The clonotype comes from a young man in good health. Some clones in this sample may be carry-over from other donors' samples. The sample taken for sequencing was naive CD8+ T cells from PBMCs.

The CDR3 here is CASTDTYF. As DNA, the CDR3 is TGTGCCAGCACTGACACGTACTTC. The chain combines TRBV6-1 with TRBJ2-7, with no clear D. V was clipped by 7 bases and J by 12 bases, with 7 bases between them. Germline V gene sequence: CDR1 MNHNS, CDR2 SASEGT. The CDR3 loop spans 8 amino acids.